This T cell receptor beta chain was observed in a study of beta chain features in type 1 diabetes. In regard to this clone: Its antigen is undetermined. Being one base from a much bigger clone, this may be a read error.

The study, taken as a whole, reports: When Type 1 diabetes patients were examined, their TCRB CDR3s proved moderately but significantly shorter in all four CD4+ subsets. Because the template was cDNA, high-expressing cells might be over-represented. For patients and controls alike, PCR might favor shorter templates to the same degree.

Isolated RNA was reverse transcribed in full, so expressed TCRB transcripts were sequenced. Some clones are missing from TCRdb's copy, which holds only in-frame ones; the method was immunoSEQ multiplex PCR. The repertoire has roughly 140,000 clones, approximately 12% of them found once; the top ten carry over 2%. This CDR3 contains 16 residues. Germline V lookup: CDR1 SGHDN, CDR2 FVKESK. CD45RO/CCR7/CD25/CD127/CD95/CD27 separated CD4+ naive, central memory, regulatory and stem cell-like memory cells by sorting. Sequenced input: central memory CD4+ T cells from blood. The J gene is TRBJ1-2, the V gene TRBV14; 8 nucleotides match TRBD1. This TCR was recovered from a young man in good health. The CDR3 nucleotides are TGTGACAGCAGCCAAGATCTGCGACAGGGGAACTATGGCTACACCTTC. Residues: CDSSQDLRQGNYGYTF.